The 18 T cell receptor beta chains below were found in one sample sequenced in a study of T cell changes during pregnancy in multiple sclerosis. TCRdb's copy holds only in-frame clones and misses some; the assay was immunoSEQ multiplex PCR. The sample records about 60,000 clones, 80% to 95% being singletons. This specimen was peripheral blood, taken in the first trimester of pregnancy. These receptors all stem from a female donor with multiple sclerosis, enrolled in a pregnancy study.

The gene calls are TRBV27 and TRBJ1-1, with 9 bases that match TRBD1. The trim removed 4 bases at V and 1 base at J, leaving 7 bases unmatched. The germline gives CDR1 MNHEY, CDR2 SMNVEV (reference sequence). This CDR3 has 16 amino acids. CDR3 nucleotide sequence: TGTGCCAGCAGTTCAGGACAGGGGATAGGGAACACTGAAGCTTTCTTT. It encodes CASSSGQGIGNTEAFF.

The chain couples TRBV4-3 to TRBJ2-1; TRBD2 matches at 10 bases. Trimming took 1 base from V and 2 from J; bases not matched to a gene: 5. CDR1 is LGHNA, CDR2 YSLEER, per germline. The CDR3 length is 17 residues. CDR3 DNA sequence: TGCGCCAGCAGCCAAGGGGCAGCGGGGGGGCCCTACAATGAGCAGTTCTTC. It translates to CASSQGAAGGPYNEQFF.

The chain joins TRBV4-2 to TRBJ2-7, with 7 bases lining up with TRBD2. The CDR3 consists of 15 residues. Trimming at V came to 1 base and at J to 2 bases, leaving 5 bases not matched to a gene. The germline V gene has CDR1 LGHNA and CDR2 YNFKEQ. The CDR3, as DNA: TGTGCCAGCAGCCAAGTATGGGGGGGTACCTACGAGCAGTACTTC. Translation gives CASSQVWGGTYEQYF.

The chain recombines TRBV11-2 with TRBJ2-1; D unclear. The CDR3 is 17 residues long. The germline V gene has CDR1 SGHAT and CDR2 FQNNGV. V was clipped by 2 bases and J by 1 base, with 15 bases between them. CDR3 sequence reads: CASSLLVTAGSYNEQFF. DNA for the CDR3: TGTGCCAGCAGCTTACTCGTTACGGCAGGTTCCTACAATGAGCAGTTCTTC.

This clone has a single count. This rearrangement joins TRBV11-2 to TRBJ1-5, with D hard to call. The germline gives CDR1 SGHAT, CDR2 FQNNGV. V was shortened by 0 bases and J by 3 bases, with 6 bases between the two germline ends. The CDR3 totals 14 residues. The CDR3 DNA sequence: TGTGCCAGCAGCTTAGAACGGTTCAATCAGCCCCAGCATTTT. Amino acid sequence: CASSLERFNQPQHF.

The chain uses TRBV4-3 and TRBJ2-2, with D hard to call. Germline lookup yields CDR1 LGHNA and CDR2 YSLEER. CDR3 length: 15 amino acids. V was trimmed by 1 base and J by 4 bases, leaving 10 bases between them. The chain's CDR3 is CASSQVASATGELFF. CDR3 DNA: TGCGCCAGCAGCCAAGTCGCAAGCGCCACCGGGGAGCTGTTTTTT.

This rearrangement joins TRBV27 to TRBJ2-1; 12 nucleotides align to TRBD2. CDR1 is MNHEY and CDR2 is SMNVEV in the germline V gene (reference sequence). This CDR3 is 17 amino acids long. Trimming took 8 bases from V and 3 from J; bases not matched to a gene: 11. Here the CDR3 DNA reads TGTGCCAGCCCCACCCCGACTAGCGGGGGTTTCTACAATGAGCAGTTCTTC. It encodes CASPTPTSGGFYNEQFF.

This clone was seen a handful of times. This rearrangement joins TRBV30 to TRBJ1-6; a weak D match, TRBD1 (6 bases). This CDR3 is built from 18 residues. Per the germline V gene, CDR1 is GTSNPN and CDR2 is SVGIG (reference sequence). The V and J ends lost 3 bases and 7 bases respectively, with 25 bases between them. The CDR3 loop is CAWRGPMGGWGLNSPLHF. CDR3 DNA sequence: TGTGCCTGGAGGGGGCCCATGGGCGGCTGGGGGCTGAATTCACCCCTCCACTTT.

The chain links TRBV7-3 to TRBJ2-2; D perhaps matches TRBD1 (5 bases). Germline V gene sequence: CDR1 SGHTA, CDR2 FQGTGA. CDR3 length: 13 residues. Trimming pared 5 bases from V and 6 bases from J, leaving 10 bases between. The CDR3 protein is CASSKTRAGELFF. The CDR3, as DNA: TGTGCCAGCAGCAAAACCAGGGCCGGGGAGCTGTTTTTT.

The gene calls are TRBV29-1 and TRBJ1-4; no firm D call. The germline V gene encodes CDR1 SQVTM and CDR2 ANQGSEA. Trimming cost V 4 bases and J 0 bases, with 18 bases left between them. CDR3 size: 17 residues. The CDR3 bases are TGCAGCGTTGTGGTTGCGGACGGGATCTCAACTAATGAAAAACTGTTTTTT. Its protein product is CSVVVADGISTNEKLFF.

V usage is TRBV15 and J usage is TRBJ2-2, with D tentatively TRBD2 (5 bases). Germline loops: CDR1 LNHNV, CDR2 YYDKDF (reference sequence). V lost 4 bases to trimming and J lost 6 bases, with 15 bases between them. This CDR3 is built from 15 residues. The CDR3 DNA reads as TGTGCCACCAGCATAGGTTCGGGGTATCCCGGGGAGCTGTTTTTT. Amino acid sequence: CATSIGSGYPGELFF.

The V gene is TRBV4-1, the J gene TRBJ1-5, with 9 bases matching TRBD1. This CDR3 region has 17 residues. The germline CDR1 and CDR2 sequences are MGHRA and YSYEKL. Trimming at V came to 0 bases and at J to 0 bases, leaving 3 bases not matched to a gene. In DNA form, the CDR3 reads TGCGCCAGCAGCCAAGAGGGACAGGGCCTTAGCAATCAGCCCCAGCATTTT. Residues: CASSQEGQGLSNQPQHF.

The V gene is TRBV20-1, the J gene TRBJ2-5; no clear D gene. CDR1 is DFQATT and CDR2 is SNEGSKA in the germline V gene (reference sequence). The CDR3 has 11 residues. With 3 bases removed from V and 5 bases from J, the gap between germline ends came to 7 bases. In nucleotides, the CDR3 is TGCAGTGCTAGGATCGGGGAGACCCAGTACTTC. It yields the protein CSARIGETQYF.

The chain is built from TRBV18 and TRBJ2-1; 11 bases map to TRBD2. Trimming cost V 4 bases and J 9 bases; bases outside gene matches: 8. Per germline, CDR1 KGHSH and CDR2 LQKENI. This CDR3 region has 15 residues. The CDR3 nucleotides read TGTGCCAGCTCACTTCAGACTAGCGGGGTTAGTGAGCAGTTCTTC. Amino acids: CASSLQTSGVSEQFF.

The chain has TRBV9 and TRBJ1-3; D remains unclear. Germline V lookup: CDR1 SGDLS, CDR2 YYNGEE. This CDR3 contains 17 residues. The ends were cut back, 3 bases at V and 0 bases at J, with 16 bases in the middle. Written as DNA, the CDR3 is TGTGCCAGCAGCGGCTTCCTCCCCCGGGGCTCTGGAAACACCATATATTTT. Its translation: CASSGFLPRGSGNTIYF. The whole variable domain, filled in from reference TRBV9 and TRBJ1-3, reads DSGVTQTPKHLITATGQRVTLRCSPRSGDLSVYWYQQSLDQGLQFLIQYYNGEERAKGNILERFSAQQFPDLHSELNLSSLELGDSALYFCASSGFLPRGSGNTIYFGEGSWLTVV.

The chain joins TRBV5-1 to TRBJ1-1; 9 bases fit TRBD1. The germline gives CDR1 SGHRS, CDR2 YFSETQ. The CDR3 has 14 residues. With 5 bases clipped from V and 2 bases from J, the junction kept 4 bases outside the gene matches. The CDR3 DNA follows: TGCGCCAGCAGAGGGACAGGGCTCAACACTGAAGCTTTCTTT. Translating it yields CASRGTGLNTEAFF.

J is TRBJ2-3 and V is TRBV9; 11 nucleotides align to TRBD2. Per germline, CDR1 SGDLS and CDR2 YYNGEE. Trimming at V came to 2 bases and at J to 5 bases, leaving 4 bases not matched to a gene. The CDR3 sequence is 15 residues long. The CDR3 coding sequence is TGTGCCAGCAGCGTCCCCCTAGCGGGGGGAGATACGCAGTATTTT. Encoded protein: CASSVPLAGGDTQYF.

The chain has TRBV14 and TRBJ2-3, with TRBD2 matching over 9 bases. Trimming at V came to 0 bases and at J to 2 bases, leaving 3 bases not matched to a gene. This CDR3 spans 16 amino acids. CDR1 and CDR2 (germline): SGHDN, FVKESK. CDR3 region: CASSQELAGHTDTQYF. CDR3 nucleotides: TGTGCCAGCAGCCAAGAACTAGCGGGTCACACAGATACGCAGTATTTT.